Below, 19 T cell receptor beta chains from the same sample are listed, as sequenced in a study of cytomegalovirus exposure and HLA in healthy donors. The study ran its PCR with 60 Vbeta and 13 Jbeta primers. Sequencing was performed with immunoSEQ multiplex PCR; in TCRdb, only in-frame clones are kept and a portion is missing. The sample includes over 55,000 clones, roughly 70% of them seen just once. The sequenced sample consisted of PBMCs. The receptors were gathered from a woman in her forties or fifties in good health and CMV-seropositive.

The chain links TRBV7-9 to TRBJ2-4; possibly TRBD1 for D (6 bases). This CDR3 is 18 amino acids long. V shed 2 bases and J shed 3 bases, with 20 bases lying between them. Germline CDR1 reads SEHNR; CDR2 reads FQNEAQ (reference sequence). The CDR3 region is CASSLFTGKAGGKNIQYF. CDR3 bases: TGTGCCAGCAGCTTATTTACAGGGAAGGCGGGTGGCAAAAACATTCAGTACTTC.

The rearrangement joins TRBV7-2 to TRBJ2-4; 11 bases fit TRBD2. V gave up 5 bases and J gave up 5 bases; unmatched junction bases: 8. The CDR3 covers 16 residues. Germline assignment: CDR1 SGHTA and CDR2 FQGNSA. The CDR3, as DNA: TGTGCCAGCAGCCTAGGGACTAGCGGCGGCCAAAACATTCAGTACTTC. This codes for CASSLGTSGGQNIQYF.

This clone occurred a few times. The chain links TRBV28 to TRBJ1-1; D is ambiguous. V was pared by 6 bases and J by 8 bases, with 16 bases between. The CDR3 has 13 residues. Germline V lookup: CDR1 MDHEN, CDR2 SYDVKM. The DNA of the CDR3 is TGTGCCAGCAGCCTCCTCCAGTTCAACGAAGCTTTCTTT. Translated: CASSLLQFNEAFF.

The chain recombines TRBV28 with TRBJ2-2, with 9 bases identical to TRBD1. CDR3 length: 16 residues. The junction had 8 bases not matched to a gene; V was cut back by 4 bases and J by 5 bases. Germline V lookup: CDR1 MDHEN, CDR2 SYDVKM. CDR3 sequence reads: CASSSPGQGKTGELFF. The CDR3 DNA reads as TGTGCCAGCAGTTCCCCAGGACAGGGGAAGACCGGGGAGCTGTTTTTT.

The chain joins TRBV4-1 to TRBJ2-4; the D gene is possibly TRBD1 (5 bases). V was shortened by 0 bases and J by 0 bases, with 12 bases between the two germline ends. CDR1 MGHRA and CDR2 YSYEKL come from the germline V gene. The CDR3 covers 17 residues. CDR3 sequence (DNA): TGCGCCAGCAGCCAAGAAGGCGAAGGGGTAGCCAAAAACATTCAGTACTTC. Translating gives CASSQEGEGVAKNIQYF.

The CDR3, as DNA: TGCGCCAGCAGCCAAGGGCGACAGCGAGGTGGCGAGCAGTACTTC. This encodes CASSQGRQRGGEQYF. This chain uses TRBV4-1 with TRBJ2-7, with D possibly being TRBD1 (5 bases). Germline V gives CDR1 MGHRA, CDR2 YSYEKL. V was pared by 1 base and J by 6 bases, with 16 bases between. This CDR3 contains 15 residues.

The CDR3 nucleotides read TGTGCCAGCAGTTTTAGCGGGAGAGTTTCCTACAATGAGCAGTTCTTC. This sequence encodes CASSFSGRVSYNEQFF. The chain has TRBV28 and TRBJ2-1; 9 bases line up with TRBD2. The CDR3 is made up of 16 amino acids. The germline gives CDR1 MDHEN, CDR2 SYDVKM. V lost 3 bases to trimming and J lost 1 base; unmatched junction nucleotides: 4.

The rearrangement links TRBV6-5 to TRBJ2-2; unclear D gene. This CDR3 is built from 16 residues. V dropped 2 bases and J dropped 2 bases, with 12 bases sitting between them. CDR1 and CDR2 from the germline V gene are MNHEY and SVGAGI. In DNA, the CDR3 is TGTGCCAGCAGTTACGGTGTAGTAGTTAACACCGGGGAGCTGTTTTTT. Residues: CASSYGVVVNTGELFF.

The rearrangement joins TRBV2 to TRBJ2-1; 13 bases match TRBD2. The CDR3 is made up of 20 amino acids. Germline-derived CDR1 and CDR2 are SNHLY and FYNNEI. The V gene end was trimmed by 5 bases and the J gene end by 2 bases; junction bases not matched to a gene: 15. CDR3 sequence (DNA): TGTGCCAGCAGTCCCCTAGGACTAGCGGGGGACGTAGGGGCCTACAATGAGCAGTTCTTC. This translates into CASSPLGLAGDVGAYNEQFF.

The chain employs TRBV19 and TRBJ2-7, with 11 bases identical to TRBD1. The CDR3 is 15 residues long. From germline, CDR1 is LNHDA and CDR2 SQIVND (reference sequence). Unmatched junction bases numbered 5, after V lost 3 bases and J lost 4 bases. The CDR3 DNA follows: TGTGCCAGTAGTATGGGGACAGGGGGAATGTACGAGCAGTACTTC. As protein: CASSMGTGGMYEQYF. The complete variable domain, with remaining parts taken from reference TRBV19 and TRBJ2-7, reads DGGITQSPKYLFRKEGQNVTLSCEQNLNHDAMYWYRQDPGQGLRLIYYSQIVNDFQKGDIAEGYSVSREKKESFPLTVTSAQKNPTAFYLCASSMGTGGMYEQYFGPGTRLTVT.

There are a few counts of this clone. V and J are TRBV5-1 and TRBJ1-1, with 7 nucleotides matching TRBD1. There are 14 residues in the CDR3. Germline assignment: CDR1 SGHRS and CDR2 YFSETQ. Germline trimming cut 6 bases from V and 6 bases from J; bases unmatched to any gene: 11. CDR3 in amino acids: CASKNQGELSEAFF. CDR3 DNA: TGCGCCAGCAAAAACCAGGGGGAGTTGTCTGAAGCTTTCTTT.

The chain combines TRBV7-7 with TRBJ2-1; D perhaps matches TRBD1 (5 bases). The CDR3 is 15 residues long. Germline CDR1 is SSHAT and CDR2 is FNYEAQ (reference sequence). With 5 bases removed from V and 0 bases from J, the gap between germline ends came to 11 bases. The CDR3 protein is CASSADRSSYNEQFF. In nucleotides, the CDR3 is TGTGCCAGCAGCGCCGACAGAAGCTCCTACAATGAGCAGTTCTTC.

The chain joins TRBV5-5 to TRBJ1-3; no definite D call. From germline, CDR1 is SGHKS and CDR2 YYEKEE (reference sequence). The CDR3 sequence is 13 residues long. Trimming left V 7 bases short and J 0 bases short, with 8 bases between. The CDR3 sequence is CASYGYSGNTIYF. In DNA, the CDR3 is TGTGCCAGCTACGGGTACTCTGGAAACACCATATATTTT.

The gene calls are TRBV7-2 and TRBJ2-3; 13 bases match TRBD2. Unmatched junction bases numbered 5, after V lost 5 bases and J lost 0 bases. This CDR3 has 17 residues. Germline CDR1 SGHTA, CDR2 FQGNSA. The CDR3 loop reads CASSRLAGGPSTDTQYF. DNA for the CDR3: TGTGCCAGCAGCCGACTAGCGGGGGGACCTAGCACAGATACGCAGTATTTT.

The V call is TRBV21-1, the J call TRBJ1-2; the D segment call TRBD1 is taken from the table without a DNA check. TRBV21-1 is noted as a pseudogene. CDR3 length: 12 residues. The CDR3 sequence is CASSSGAYGYTF. Here the CDR3 DNA reads TGTGCCAGCAGTTCAGGGGCTTATGGCTACACCTTC.

The chain employs TRBV30 and TRBJ1-2; maybe TRBD1 (6 bases). CDR3 length: 16 amino acids. Germline V gene data show CDR1 as GTSNPN and CDR2 as SVGIG (reference sequence). V was trimmed by 1 base and J by 7 bases, leaving 22 bases between them. The CDR3 DNA follows: TGTGCCTGGAGTGCACCCGGACAGTTTATGATGGCTGGCTACACCTTC. Its translation: CAWSAPGQFMMAGYTF. Full variable domain (rest looked up from reference TRBV30 and TRBJ1-2): SQTIHQWPATLVQPVGSPLSLECTVEGTSNPNLYWYRQAAGRGLQLLFYSVGIGQISSEVPQNLSASRPQDRQFILSSKKLLLSDSGFYLCAWSAPGQFMMAGYTFGSGTRLTVV.

The rearrangement uses TRBV15 and TRBJ2-1, with TRBD2 matching over 9 bases. Germline V lookup: CDR1 LNHNV, CDR2 YYDKDF (reference sequence). After removal of 0 bases from V and 8 bases from J, the junction contained 5 bases not matched to a gene. The CDR3 loop spans 15 amino acids. The DNA for the CDR3 is TGTGCCACCAGCAGAGAACCAGCGGGGGGTGATGAGCAGTTCTTC. Protein sequence: CATSREPAGGDEQFF. The variable domain in full, completed from reference TRBV15 and TRBJ2-1, reads DAMVIQNPRYQVTQFGKPVTLSCSQTLNHNVMYWYQQKSSQAPKLLFHYYDKDFNNEADTPDNFQSRRPNTSFCFLDIRSPGLGDTAMYLCATSREPAGGDEQFFGPGTRLTVL.

The chain combines TRBV18 with TRBJ2-1; D is possibly TRBD1 (5 bases). CDR3 length: 15 residues. The germline V and J ends were trimmed by 2 bases and 4 bases, with 12 bases remaining between them. The V gene's germline CDR1 is KGHSH and CDR2 LQKENI. The DNA for the CDR3 is TGTGCCAGCTCACCAGGCGGCCGACAGTACAATGAGCAGTTCTTC. It translates to CASSPGGRQYNEQFF.

The table lists this clone with a count of one. The rearrangement links TRBV30 to TRBJ2-5, with D perhaps TRBD1 (6 bases). Per the germline V gene, CDR1 is GTSNPN and CDR2 is SVGIG (reference sequence). V lost 5 bases and J lost 1, with 11 bases in between. CDR3 size: 13 residues. DNA for the CDR3: TGTGCCTGGTCTTGGACAGTCCAAGAGACCCAGTACTTC. It codes for CAWSWTVQETQYF. The complete variable domain, with remaining parts taken from reference TRBV30 and TRBJ2-5, reads SQTIHQWPATLVQPVGSPLSLECTVEGTSNPNLYWYRQAAGRGLQLLFYSVGIGQISSEVPQNLSASRPQDRQFILSSKKLLLSDSGFYLCAWSWTVQETQYFGPGTRLLVL.